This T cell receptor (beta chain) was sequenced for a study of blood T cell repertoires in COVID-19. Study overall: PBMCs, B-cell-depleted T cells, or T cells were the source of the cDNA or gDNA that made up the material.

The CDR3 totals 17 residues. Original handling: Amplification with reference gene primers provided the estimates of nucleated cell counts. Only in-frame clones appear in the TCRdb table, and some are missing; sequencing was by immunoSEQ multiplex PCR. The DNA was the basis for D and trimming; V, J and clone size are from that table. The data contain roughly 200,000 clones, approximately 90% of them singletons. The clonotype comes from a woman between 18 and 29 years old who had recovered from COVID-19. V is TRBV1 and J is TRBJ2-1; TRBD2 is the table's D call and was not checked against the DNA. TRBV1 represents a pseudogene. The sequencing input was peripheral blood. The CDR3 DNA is TGCACCAGCAGCCAAGATTATAGCGGGAATTCCTACAATGAGCAGTTCTTC. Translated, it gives CTSSQDYSGNSYNEQFF.